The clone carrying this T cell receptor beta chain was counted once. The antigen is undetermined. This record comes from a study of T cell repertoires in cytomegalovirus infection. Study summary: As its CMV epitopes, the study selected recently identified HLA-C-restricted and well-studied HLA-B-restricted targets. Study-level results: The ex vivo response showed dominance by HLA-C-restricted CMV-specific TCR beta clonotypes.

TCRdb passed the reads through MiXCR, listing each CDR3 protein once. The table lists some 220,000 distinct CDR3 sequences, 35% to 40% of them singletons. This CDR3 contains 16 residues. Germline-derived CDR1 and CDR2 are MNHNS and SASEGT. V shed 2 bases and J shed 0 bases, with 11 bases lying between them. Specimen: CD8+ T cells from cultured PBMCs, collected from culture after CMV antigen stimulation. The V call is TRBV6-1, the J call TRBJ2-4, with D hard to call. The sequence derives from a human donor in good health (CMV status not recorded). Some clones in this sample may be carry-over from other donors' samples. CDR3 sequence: CASSELSNLAKNIQYF. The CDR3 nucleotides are TGTGCCAGCAGTGAACTCTCTAACTTAGCCAAAAACATTCAGTACTTC.